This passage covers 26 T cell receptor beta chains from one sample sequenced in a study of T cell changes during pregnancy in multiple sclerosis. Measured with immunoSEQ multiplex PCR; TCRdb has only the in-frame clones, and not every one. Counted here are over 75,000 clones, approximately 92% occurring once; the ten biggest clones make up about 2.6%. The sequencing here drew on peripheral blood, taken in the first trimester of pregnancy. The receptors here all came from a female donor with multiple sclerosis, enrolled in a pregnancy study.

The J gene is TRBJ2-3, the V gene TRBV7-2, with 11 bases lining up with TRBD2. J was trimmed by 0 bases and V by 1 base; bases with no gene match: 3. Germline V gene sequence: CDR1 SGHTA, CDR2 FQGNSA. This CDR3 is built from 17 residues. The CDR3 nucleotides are TGTGCCAGCAGCTTAGTGGGACTAGCGGTTAGCACAGATACGCAGTATTTT. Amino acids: CASSLVGLAVSTDTQYF. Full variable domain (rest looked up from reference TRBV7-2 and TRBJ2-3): GAGVSQSPSNKVTEKGKDVELRCDPISGHTALYWYRQSLGQGLEFLIYFQGNSAPDKSGLPSDRFSAERTGGSVSTLTIQRTQQEDSAVYLCASSLVGLAVSTDTQYFGPGTRLTVL.

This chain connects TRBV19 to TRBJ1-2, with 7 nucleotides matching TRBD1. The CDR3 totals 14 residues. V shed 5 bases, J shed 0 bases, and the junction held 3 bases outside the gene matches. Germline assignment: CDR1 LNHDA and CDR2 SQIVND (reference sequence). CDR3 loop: CASSHRGTNYGYTF. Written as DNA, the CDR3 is TGTGCCAGTAGTCACAGGGGAACTAACTATGGCTACACCTTC.

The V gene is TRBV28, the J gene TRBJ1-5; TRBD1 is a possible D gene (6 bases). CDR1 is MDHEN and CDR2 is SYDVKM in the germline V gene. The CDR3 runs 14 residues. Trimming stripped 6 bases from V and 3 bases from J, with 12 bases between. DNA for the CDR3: TGTGCCAGCAGACCGACAGGTCTCAATCAGCCCCAGCATTTT. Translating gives CASRPTGLNQPQHF. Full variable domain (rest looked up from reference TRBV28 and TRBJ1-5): DVKVTQSSRYLVKRTGEKVFLECVQDMDHENMFWYRQDPGLGLRLIYFSYDVKMKEKGDIPEGYSVSREKKERFSLILESASTNQTSMYLCASRPTGLNQPQHFGDGTRLSIL.

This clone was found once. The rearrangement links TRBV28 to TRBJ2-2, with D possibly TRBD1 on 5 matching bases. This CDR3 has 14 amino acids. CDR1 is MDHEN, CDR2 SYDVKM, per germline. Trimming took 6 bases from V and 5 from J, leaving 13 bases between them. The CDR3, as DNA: TGTGCCAGCAGGAGCAGGGTTGGAACCGGGGAGCTGTTTTTT. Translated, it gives CASRSRVGTGELFF.

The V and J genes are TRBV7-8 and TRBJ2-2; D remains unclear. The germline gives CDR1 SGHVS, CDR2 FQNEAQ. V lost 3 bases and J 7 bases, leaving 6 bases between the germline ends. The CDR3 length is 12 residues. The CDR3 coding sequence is TGTGCCAGCAGCTTCATCAGCGGGGAGCTGTTTTTT. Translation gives CASSFISGELFF.

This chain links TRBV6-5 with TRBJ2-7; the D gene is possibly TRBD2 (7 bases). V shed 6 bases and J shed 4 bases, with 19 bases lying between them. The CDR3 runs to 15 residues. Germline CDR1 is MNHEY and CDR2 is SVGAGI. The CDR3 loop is CASSTKGGASYEQYF. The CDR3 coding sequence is TGTGCCAGCAGCACCAAGGGGGGGGCGTCTTACGAGCAGTACTTC.

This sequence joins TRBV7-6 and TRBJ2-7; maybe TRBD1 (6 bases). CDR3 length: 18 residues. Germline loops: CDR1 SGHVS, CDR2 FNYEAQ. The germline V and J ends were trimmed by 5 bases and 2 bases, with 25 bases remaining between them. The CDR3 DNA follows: TGTGCCAGCAGCCCTAGACCTCCCCAGGGGACGTCAACCTACGAGCAGTACTTC. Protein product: CASSPRPPQGTSTYEQYF.

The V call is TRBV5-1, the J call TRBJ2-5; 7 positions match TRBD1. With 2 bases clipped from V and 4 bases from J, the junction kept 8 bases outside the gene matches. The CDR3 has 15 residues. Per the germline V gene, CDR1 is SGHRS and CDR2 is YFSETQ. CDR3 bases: TGCGCCAGCAGCTTTCAGACAGGGCGTCGAGAGACCCAGTACTTC. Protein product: CASSFQTGRRETQYF.

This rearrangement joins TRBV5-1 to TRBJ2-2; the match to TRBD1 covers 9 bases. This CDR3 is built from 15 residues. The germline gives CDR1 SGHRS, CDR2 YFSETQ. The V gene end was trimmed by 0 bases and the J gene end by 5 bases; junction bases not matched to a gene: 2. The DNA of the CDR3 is TGCGCCAGCAGCTTGGTGACAGGGGGGACCGGGGAGCTGTTTTTT. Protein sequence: CASSLVTGGTGELFF.

CDR3 loop: CASSLVRLRGLYEQYF. CDR3 DNA sequence: TGCGCCAGCAGCTTGGTCCGTCTTCGGGGACTTTACGAGCAGTACTTC. The chain couples TRBV5-1 to TRBJ2-7; D is possibly TRBD2 (6 bases). The germline V and J ends were trimmed by 0 bases and 4 bases, with 17 bases remaining between them. Germline V gene data show CDR1 as SGHRS and CDR2 as YFSETQ. The CDR3 is 16 amino acids.

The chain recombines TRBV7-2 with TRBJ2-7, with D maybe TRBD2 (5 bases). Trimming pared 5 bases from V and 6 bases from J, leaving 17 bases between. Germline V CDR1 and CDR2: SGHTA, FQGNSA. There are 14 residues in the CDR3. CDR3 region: CASSTPAGVGEQYF. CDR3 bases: TGTGCCAGCAGCACCCCCGCCGGGGTAGGCGAGCAGTACTTC.

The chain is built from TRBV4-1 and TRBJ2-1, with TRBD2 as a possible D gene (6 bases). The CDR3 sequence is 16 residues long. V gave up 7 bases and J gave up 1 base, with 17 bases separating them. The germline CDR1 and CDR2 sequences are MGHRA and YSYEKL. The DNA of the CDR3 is TGCGCCAGCACCGGGGGTCGGGGCCATTCCTACAATGAGCAGTTCTTC. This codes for CASTGGRGHSYNEQFF.

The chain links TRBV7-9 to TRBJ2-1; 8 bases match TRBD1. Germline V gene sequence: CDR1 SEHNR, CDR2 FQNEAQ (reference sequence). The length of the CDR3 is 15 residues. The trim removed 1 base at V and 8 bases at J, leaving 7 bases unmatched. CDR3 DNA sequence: TGTGCCAGCAGCTTAGGACAGGGGAGACGGGATGAGCAGTTCTTC. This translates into CASSLGQGRRDEQFF.

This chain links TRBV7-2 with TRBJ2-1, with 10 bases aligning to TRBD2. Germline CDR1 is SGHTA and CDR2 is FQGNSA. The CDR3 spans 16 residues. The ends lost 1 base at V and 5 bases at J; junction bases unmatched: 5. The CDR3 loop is CASSLVSGTSDNEQFF. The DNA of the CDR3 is TGTGCCAGCAGCTTAGTTTCTGGGACTAGCGACAATGAGCAGTTCTTC. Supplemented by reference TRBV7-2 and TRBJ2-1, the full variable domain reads GAGVSQSPSNKVTEKGKDVELRCDPISGHTALYWYRQSLGQGLEFLIYFQGNSAPDKSGLPSDRFSAERTGGSVSTLTIQRTQQEDSAVYLCASSLVSGTSDNEQFFGPGTRLTVL.

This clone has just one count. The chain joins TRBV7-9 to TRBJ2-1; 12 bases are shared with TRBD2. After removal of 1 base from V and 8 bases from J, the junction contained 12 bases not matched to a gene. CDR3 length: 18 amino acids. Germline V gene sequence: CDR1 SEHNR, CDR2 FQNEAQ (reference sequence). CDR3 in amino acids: CASSLGAASGRARDEQFF. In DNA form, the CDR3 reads TGTGCCAGCAGCTTAGGGGCCGCTAGCGGGAGGGCCAGAGATGAGCAGTTCTTC.

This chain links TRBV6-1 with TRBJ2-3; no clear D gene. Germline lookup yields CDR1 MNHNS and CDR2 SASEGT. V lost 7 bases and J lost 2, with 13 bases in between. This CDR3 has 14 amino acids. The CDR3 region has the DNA TGTGCCAGCACCCGCGCCTATAACACAGATACGCAGTATTTT. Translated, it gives CASTRAYNTDTQYF.

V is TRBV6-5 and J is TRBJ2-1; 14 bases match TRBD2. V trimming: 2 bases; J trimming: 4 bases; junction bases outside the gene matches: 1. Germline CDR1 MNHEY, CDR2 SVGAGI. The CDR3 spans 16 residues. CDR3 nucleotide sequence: TGTGCCAGCAGTTACGGGACTAGCGGGAGTTACAATGAGCAGTTCTTC. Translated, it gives CASSYGTSGSYNEQFF.

The CDR3 is CASSSRRRRLAESYEQYF. The CDR3 nucleotides read TGTGCCAGCAGCTCACGTCGTAGGAGACTAGCGGAATCCTACGAGCAGTACTTC. The chain joins TRBV13 to TRBJ2-7; 9 bases line up with TRBD2. The germline gives CDR1 PRHDT, CDR2 FYEKMQ (reference sequence). With 4 bases clipped from V and 1 base from J, the junction kept 14 bases outside the gene matches. The CDR3 has 18 residues. Drawing the rest from reference TRBV13 and TRBJ2-7, the complete variable domain is AAGVIQSPRHLIKEKRETATLKCYPIPRHDTVYWYQQGPGQDPQFLISFYEKMQSDKGSIPDRFSAQQFSDYHSELNMSSLELGDSALYFCASSSRRRRLAESYEQYFGPGTRLTVT.

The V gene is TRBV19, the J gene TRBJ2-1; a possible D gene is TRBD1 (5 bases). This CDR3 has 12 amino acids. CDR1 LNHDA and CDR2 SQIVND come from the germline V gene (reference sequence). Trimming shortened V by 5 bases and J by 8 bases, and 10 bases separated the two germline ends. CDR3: CASSYKGDEQFF. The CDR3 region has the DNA TGTGCCAGTAGTTACAAAGGGGATGAGCAGTTCTTC.

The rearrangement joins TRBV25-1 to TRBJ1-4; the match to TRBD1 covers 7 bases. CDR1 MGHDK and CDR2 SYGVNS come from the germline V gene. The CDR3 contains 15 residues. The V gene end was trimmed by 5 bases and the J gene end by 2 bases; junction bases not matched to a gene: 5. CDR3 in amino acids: CASSQDRTTNEKLFF. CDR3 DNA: TGTGCCAGCAGTCAGGACAGGACGACTAATGAAAAACTGTTTTTT.

The CDR3: CASSFGTRDQNEQFF. CDR3 DNA sequence: TGTGCCAGCAGCTTTGGGACTAGGGATCAAAATGAGCAGTTCTTC. This rearrangement joins TRBV11-3 to TRBJ2-1, with TRBD2 matching over 8 bases. The CDR3 totals 15 residues. CDR1 is SGHNT and CDR2 is YENEEA in the germline V gene. V lost 3 bases, J lost 7 bases, and 8 bases stayed unmatched. The full variable domain, rest sourced from reference TRBV11-3 and TRBJ2-1, is EAGVVQSPRYKIIEKKQPVAFWCNPISGHNTLYWYLQNLGQGPELLIRYENEEAVDDSQLPKDRFSAERLKGVDSTLKIQPAELGDSAVYLCASSFGTRDQNEQFFGPGTRLTVL.

CDR3 DNA sequence: TGTGCCAGCGGGGCTAGGGATACGCAGTATTTT. This codes for CASGARDTQYF. The V gene is TRBV7-2, the J gene TRBJ2-3; TRBD1 is a possible D gene (5 bases). Germline lookup yields CDR1 SGHTA and CDR2 FQGNSA. Trimming shortened V by 8 bases and J by 6 bases, and 9 bases separated the two germline ends. The CDR3 spans 11 residues.

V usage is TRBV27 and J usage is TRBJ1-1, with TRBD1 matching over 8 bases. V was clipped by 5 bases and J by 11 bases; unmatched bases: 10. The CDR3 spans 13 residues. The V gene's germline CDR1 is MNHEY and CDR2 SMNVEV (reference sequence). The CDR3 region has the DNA TGTGCCAGCAGTCCCACCACGGACAGGGTGGCTTTCTTT. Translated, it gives CASSPTTDRVAFF.

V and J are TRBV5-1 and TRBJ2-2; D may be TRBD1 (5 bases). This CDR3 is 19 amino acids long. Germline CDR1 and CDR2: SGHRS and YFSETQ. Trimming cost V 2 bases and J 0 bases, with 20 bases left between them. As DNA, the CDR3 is TGCGCCAGCAGCTTTTCCCTCGGCAGGGTAGTTCCGAACACCGGGGAGCTGTTTTTT. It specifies CASSFSLGRVVPNTGELFF.

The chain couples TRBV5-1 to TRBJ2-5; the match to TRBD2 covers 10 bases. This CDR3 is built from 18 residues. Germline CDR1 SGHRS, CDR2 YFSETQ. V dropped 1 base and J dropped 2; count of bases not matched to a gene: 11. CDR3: CASSLLLAGVSLQETQYF. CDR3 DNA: TGCGCCAGCAGCTTGCTGCTAGCGGGAGTATCGTTGCAAGAGACCCAGTACTTC.

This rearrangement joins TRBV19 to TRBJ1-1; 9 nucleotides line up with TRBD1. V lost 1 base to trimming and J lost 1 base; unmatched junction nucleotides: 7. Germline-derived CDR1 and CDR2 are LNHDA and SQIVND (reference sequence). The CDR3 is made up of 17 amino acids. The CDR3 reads CASSIVGTGNRNTEAFF. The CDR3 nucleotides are TGTGCCAGTAGTATAGTGGGGACAGGGAACAGGAACACTGAAGCTTTCTTT.